This T cell receptor beta chain was recovered during a study of shared clonotypes between healthy human individuals. For the study at large: CD4 naive cells filled three plates per donor, CD4 memory three, CD8 naive two and CD8 memory one.

Assay used: immunoSEQ multiplex PCR; TCRdb lists only in-frame clones, some missing. The top ten hold 0.36% of the sample, which has fewer than 2.5 million clones, roughly 93% seen once. V lost 6 bases and J 6 bases, leaving 16 bases between the germline ends. This CDR3 is built from 14 residues. Germline V gene data show CDR1 as SEHNR and CDR2 as FQNEAQ (reference sequence). Sequences were obtained from naive CD4+ T cells from PBMCs. Regarding subset: CD45RA+ positively selected. This sequence was found in a man aged 18 to 35 in good health. Some clones in this sample may be carry-over from other donors' samples. V usage is TRBV7-9 and J usage is TRBJ2-3; a weak D match, TRBD1 (6 bases). The CDR3 region is CASRVEGVWDTQYF. CDR3 bases: TGTGCCAGCAGGGTAGAGGGGGTCTGGGATACGCAGTATTTT.